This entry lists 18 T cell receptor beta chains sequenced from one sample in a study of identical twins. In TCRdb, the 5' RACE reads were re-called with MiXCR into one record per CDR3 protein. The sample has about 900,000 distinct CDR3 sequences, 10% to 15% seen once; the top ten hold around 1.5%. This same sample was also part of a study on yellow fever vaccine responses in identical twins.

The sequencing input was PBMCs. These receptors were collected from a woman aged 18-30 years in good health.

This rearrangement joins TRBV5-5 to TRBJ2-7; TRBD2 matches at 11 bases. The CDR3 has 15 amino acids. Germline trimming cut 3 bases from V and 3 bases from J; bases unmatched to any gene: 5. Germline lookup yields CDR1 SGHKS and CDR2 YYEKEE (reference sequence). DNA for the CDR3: TGTGCCAGCAGCTACACTAGCGGGGGCTTCTACGAGCAGTACTTC. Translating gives CASSYTSGGFYEQYF.

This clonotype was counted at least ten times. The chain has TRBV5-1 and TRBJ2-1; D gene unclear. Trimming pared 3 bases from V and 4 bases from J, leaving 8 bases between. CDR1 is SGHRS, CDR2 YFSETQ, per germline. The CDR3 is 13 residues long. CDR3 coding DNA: TGCGCCAGCAGCTCCTATCTGTACAATGAGCAGTTCTTC. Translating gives CASSSYLYNEQFF.

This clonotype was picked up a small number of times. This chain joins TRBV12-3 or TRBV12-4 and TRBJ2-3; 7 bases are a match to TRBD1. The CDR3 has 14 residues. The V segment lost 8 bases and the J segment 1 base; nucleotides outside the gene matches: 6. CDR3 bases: TGTGCCAGCGCCGACAGGGAAGGCACAGATACGCAGTATTTT. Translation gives CASADREGTDTQYF.

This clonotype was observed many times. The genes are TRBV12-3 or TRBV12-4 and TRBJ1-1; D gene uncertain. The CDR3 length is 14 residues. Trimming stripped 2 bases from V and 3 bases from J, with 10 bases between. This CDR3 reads CASSLTAVDTEAFF. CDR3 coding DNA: TGTGCCAGCAGTTTAACGGCGGTGGACACTGAAGCTTTCTTT.

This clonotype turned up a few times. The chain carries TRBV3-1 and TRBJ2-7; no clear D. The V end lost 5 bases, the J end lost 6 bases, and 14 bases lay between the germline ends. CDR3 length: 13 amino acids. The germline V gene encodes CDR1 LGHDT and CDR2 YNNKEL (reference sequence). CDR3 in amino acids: CASSKLGSGEQYF. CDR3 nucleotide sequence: TGTGCCAGCAGCAAACTGGGTTCAGGCGAGCAGTACTTC.

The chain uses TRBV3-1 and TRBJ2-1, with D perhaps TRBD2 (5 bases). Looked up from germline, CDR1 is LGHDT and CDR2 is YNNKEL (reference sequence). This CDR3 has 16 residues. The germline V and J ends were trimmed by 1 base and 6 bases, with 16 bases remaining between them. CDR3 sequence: CASSQVFSTSGNEQFF. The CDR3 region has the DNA TGTGCCAGCAGCCAAGTCTTCTCGACGAGCGGCAATGAGCAGTTCTTC.

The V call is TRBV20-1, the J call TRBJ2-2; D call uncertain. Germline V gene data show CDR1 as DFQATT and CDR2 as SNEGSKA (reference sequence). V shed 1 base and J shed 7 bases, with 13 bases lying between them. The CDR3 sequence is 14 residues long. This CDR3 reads CSARAGPISGELFF. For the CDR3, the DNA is TGCAGTGCTAGAGCTGGGCCGATTAGCGGGGAGCTGTTTTTT.

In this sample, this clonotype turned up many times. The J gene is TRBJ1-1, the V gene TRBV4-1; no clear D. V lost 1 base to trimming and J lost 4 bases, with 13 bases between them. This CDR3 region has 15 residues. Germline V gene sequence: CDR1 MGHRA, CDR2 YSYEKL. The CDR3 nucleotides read TGCGCCAGCAGCCAAGGTAGGGATAAGGGCACTGAAGCTTTCTTT. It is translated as CASSQGRDKGTEAFF.

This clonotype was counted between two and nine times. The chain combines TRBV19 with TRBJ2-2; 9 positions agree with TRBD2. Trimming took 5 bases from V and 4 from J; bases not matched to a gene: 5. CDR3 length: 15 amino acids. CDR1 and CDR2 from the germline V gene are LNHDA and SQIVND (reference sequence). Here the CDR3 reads CASSGLASVTGELFF. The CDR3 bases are TGTGCCAGTAGTGGACTAGCGAGTGTCACCGGGGAGCTGTTTTTT.

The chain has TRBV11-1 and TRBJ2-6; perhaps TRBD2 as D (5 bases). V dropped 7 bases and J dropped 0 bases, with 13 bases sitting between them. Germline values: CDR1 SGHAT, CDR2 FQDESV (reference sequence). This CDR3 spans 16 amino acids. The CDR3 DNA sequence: TGTGCCAGCACCCAAGCGGATCACTCTGGGGCCAACGTCCTGACTTTC. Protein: CASTQADHSGANVLTF.

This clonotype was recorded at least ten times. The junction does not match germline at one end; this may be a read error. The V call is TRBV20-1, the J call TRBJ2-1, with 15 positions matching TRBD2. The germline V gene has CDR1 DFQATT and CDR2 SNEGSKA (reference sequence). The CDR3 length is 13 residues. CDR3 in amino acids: CSAAGLAGGEPFF. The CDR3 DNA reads TGCAGTGCCGCGGGACTAGCGGGAGGAGAGCCGTTCTTC.

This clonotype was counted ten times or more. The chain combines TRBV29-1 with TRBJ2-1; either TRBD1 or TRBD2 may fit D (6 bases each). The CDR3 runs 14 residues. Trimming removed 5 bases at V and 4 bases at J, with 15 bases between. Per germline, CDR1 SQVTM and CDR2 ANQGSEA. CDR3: CSVLGGTSYNEQFF. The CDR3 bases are TGCAGCGTTCTGGGCGGGACAAGTTACAATGAGCAGTTCTTC.

The CDR3 sequence is CASRTGSTSWGRNEQFF. CDR3 in DNA: TGTGCCAGCAGAACCGGGTCGACTTCGTGGGGAAGGAATGAGCAGTTCTTC. V is TRBV6-1 and J is TRBJ2-1; D is unclear. The CDR3 runs to 17 residues. The V end was cut by 6 bases, the J end by 7 bases, with 25 bases between. From germline, CDR1 is MNHNS and CDR2 SASEGT.

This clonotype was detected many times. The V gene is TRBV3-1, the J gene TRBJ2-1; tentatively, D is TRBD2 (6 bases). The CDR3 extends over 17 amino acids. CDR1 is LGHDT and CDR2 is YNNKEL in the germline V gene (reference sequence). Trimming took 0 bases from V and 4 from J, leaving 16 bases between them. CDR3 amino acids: CASSQDRGSPRYNEQFF. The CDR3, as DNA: TGTGCCAGCAGCCAAGATCGGGGGAGCCCCAGGTACAATGAGCAGTTCTTC.

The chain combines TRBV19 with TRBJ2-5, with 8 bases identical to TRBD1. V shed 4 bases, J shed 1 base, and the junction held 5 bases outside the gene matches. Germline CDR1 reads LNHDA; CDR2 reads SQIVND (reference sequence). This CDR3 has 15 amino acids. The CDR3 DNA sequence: TGTGCCAGTAGTAATCACGGGACAGGCCAAGAGACCCAGTACTTC. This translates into CASSNHGTGQETQYF.

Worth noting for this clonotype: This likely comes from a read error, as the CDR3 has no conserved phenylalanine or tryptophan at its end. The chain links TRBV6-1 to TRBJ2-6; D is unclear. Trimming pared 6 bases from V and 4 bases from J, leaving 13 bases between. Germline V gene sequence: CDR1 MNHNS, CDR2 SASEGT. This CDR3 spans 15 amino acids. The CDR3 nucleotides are TGTGCCAGCAGCCGTTACTCGTACGGGGCCAACGTCCTGACTGTC. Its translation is CASSRYSYGANVLTV.

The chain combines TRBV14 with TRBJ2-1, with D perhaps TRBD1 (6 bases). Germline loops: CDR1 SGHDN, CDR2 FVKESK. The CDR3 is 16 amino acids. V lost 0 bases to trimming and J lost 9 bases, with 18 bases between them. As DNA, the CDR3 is TGTGCCAGCAGCCAAGATGTCGTGGGACACCTCAGTGAGCAGTTCTTC. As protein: CASSQDVVGHLSEQFF.

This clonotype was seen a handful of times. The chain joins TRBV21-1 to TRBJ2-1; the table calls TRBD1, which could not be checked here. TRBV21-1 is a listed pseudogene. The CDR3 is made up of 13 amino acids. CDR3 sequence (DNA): TGTGCCAGCTCCAAACAGGGCAGGAATGAGCAGTTCTTC. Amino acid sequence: CASSKQGRNEQFF.